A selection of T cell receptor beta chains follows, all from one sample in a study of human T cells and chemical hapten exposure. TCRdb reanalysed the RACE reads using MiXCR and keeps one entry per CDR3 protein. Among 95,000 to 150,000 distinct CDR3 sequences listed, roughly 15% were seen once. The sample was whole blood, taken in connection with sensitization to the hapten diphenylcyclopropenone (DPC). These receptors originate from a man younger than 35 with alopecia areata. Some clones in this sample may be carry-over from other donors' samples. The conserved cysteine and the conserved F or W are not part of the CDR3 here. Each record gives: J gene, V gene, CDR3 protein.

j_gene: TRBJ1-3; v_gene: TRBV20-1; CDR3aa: SAQGRGGISGNTIY
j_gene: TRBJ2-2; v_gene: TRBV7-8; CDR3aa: ASNAGANTGELF
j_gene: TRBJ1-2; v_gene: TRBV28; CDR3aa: ASSFSGTGAYGYT
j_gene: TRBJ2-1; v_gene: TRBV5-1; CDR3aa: ASSLAGTGGRENEQF
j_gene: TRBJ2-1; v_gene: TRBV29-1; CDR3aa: SVLAGASYNEQF
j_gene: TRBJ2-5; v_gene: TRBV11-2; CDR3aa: ASSLASQETQY
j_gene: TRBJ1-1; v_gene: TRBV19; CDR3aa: ASDRGSLNTEAF
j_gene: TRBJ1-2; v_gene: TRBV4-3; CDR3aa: ASSQDADLVYGYT
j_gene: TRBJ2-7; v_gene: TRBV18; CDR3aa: ASSQGKDRGYEQY
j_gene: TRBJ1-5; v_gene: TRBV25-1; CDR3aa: ASTSEGDRRNQPQH
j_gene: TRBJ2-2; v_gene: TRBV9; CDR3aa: ASSHSTGELF
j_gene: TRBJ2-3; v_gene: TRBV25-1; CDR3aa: ASRPGGLTDTQY
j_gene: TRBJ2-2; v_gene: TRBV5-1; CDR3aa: ASSSGGTGELF
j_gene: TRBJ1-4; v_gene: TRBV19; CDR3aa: ASRGEGQSGEKLF
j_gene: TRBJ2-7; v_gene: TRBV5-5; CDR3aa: ASSRTLQYEQY
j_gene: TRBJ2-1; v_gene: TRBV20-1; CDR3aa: SASTRPPRDNEQF
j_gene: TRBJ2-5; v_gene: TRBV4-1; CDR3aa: ASSQGPARGTETQY
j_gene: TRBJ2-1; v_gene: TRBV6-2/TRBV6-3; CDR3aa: ASSRTGDYNEQF
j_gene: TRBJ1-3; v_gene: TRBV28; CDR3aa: ASSSQDTLGSGNTIY
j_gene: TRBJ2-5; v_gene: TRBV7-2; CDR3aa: ASSLPAGETQY
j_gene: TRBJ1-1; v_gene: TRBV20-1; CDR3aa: SASLHSGGVMNTEAF
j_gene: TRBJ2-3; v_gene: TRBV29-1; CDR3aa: SVEPITDTQY
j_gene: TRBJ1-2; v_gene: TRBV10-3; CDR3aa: AISGEQGRVNYGYT
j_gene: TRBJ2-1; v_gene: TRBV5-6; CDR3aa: ASSFPGLAGAEPYNEQF